Following are 27 T cell receptor gamma chains from one sample sequenced in a study of γδ T cells in repeated Plasmodium falciparum infection. TCRdb reran clone calling via CATT on the multiplex PCR reads. This sample yields 11,000 to 15,000 gamma-chain clones, of which 1.6% are seen a single time; around 26% belongs to the top ten. Flow sorting of PBMC yielded separate Vgamma9/Vdelta2+ and Vdelta2-negative gammadelta T cell populations for bulk repertoire analysis. The sequenced sample consisted of gamma-delta T cells from blood. These receptors originate from a pool of human donors (malaria-infected and uninfected, not separated).

This clone was detected only a few times. The protein in TCRdb stems from a much larger clone and differs at residue 5 from this DNA's translation, likely a read error; here the protein is translated from the DNA. The chain couples TRGV9 to TRGJ1 or TRGJ2. The CDR3 has 13 residues. Germline V lookup: CDR1 GITISATS, CDR2 ISYDGTV (reference sequence). J gave up 2 bases and V 5 bases, and 6 bases lay outside the gene matches. The CDR3 region is CALWVADYYKKLF. CDR3 bases: TGTGCCTTGTGGGTCGCGGATTATTATAAGAAACTCTTT.

In its sample, this clone was seen a few times. This DNA's translation differs at residue 4 from TCRdb's protein, which comes from a much larger clone; a read error is likely, and the protein shown is translated from the DNA. The rearrangement uses TRGV9 and TRGJP. Germline matching of the DNA provided the J gene here, since TCRdb leaves it blank. The CDR3 is 15 amino acids. The germline CDR1 and CDR2 sequences are GITISATS and ISYDGTV (reference sequence). V lost 7 bases and J lost 7; bases outside the gene matches: 7. For the CDR3, the DNA is TGTGCCTTGTGTGCGACTGAGTTGGGCAAAAAAATCAAGGTATTT. Its protein product is CALCATELGKKIKVF.

The sample holds a few counts of this clone. The protein recorded in TCRdb matches a much larger clone and deviates from this DNA's translation at residue 9, suggesting a read error; the protein here is obtained by translating the DNA. The gene calls are TRGV9 and TRGJ1 or TRGJ2. Matching the DNA to germline supplied the J gene, which TCRdb does not give. Germline CDR1 is GITISATS and CDR2 is ISYDGTV (reference sequence). There are 13 residues in the CDR3. The CDR3 bases are TGTGCCTTGTGGGAGGTCGATTATCATAAGAAACTCTTT. Translated, it gives CALWEVDYHKKLF.

Note on this clone: A read error likely explains this, since a far larger clone differs by one base. Within the sample, other DNA sequences also encode this same CDR3. With the J gene uncalled, the V gene is TRGV4. CDR3 size: 12 residues. Germline CDR1 EGSTGY, CDR2 YDSYTSSV. As DNA, the CDR3 is TGTGCCACCTGGGAGCGGAATTATAAAAAACTCTTT. Translated, it gives CATWERNYKKLF.

This clone was recorded at least ten times. TCRdb lists the protein of a much larger clone for this DNA, which differs at residue 12, so this is likely a read error; the protein given here is translated from the DNA itself. This chain joins TRGV9 and TRGJP. Here the J gene came from matching the DNA to germline, since TCRdb omits it. The CDR3 consists of 17 residues. The germline CDR1 and CDR2 sequences are GITISATS and ISYDGTV (reference sequence). The CDR3 coding sequence is TGTGCCTTGTGGGAGGTGAGGCAAGAGTTGGGCGAAAAAATCAAGGTATTT. This encodes CALWEVRQELGEKIKVF.

This clone was seen ten or more times. TCRdb records a much larger clone's protein for this DNA, with a difference at residue 3 that likely arises from a read error; the protein given is the translation of the DNA. CDR3 sequence reads: CAPWDRPGYKKLF. CDR3 sequence (DNA): TGTGCCCCCTGGGACAGGCCAGGTTATAAGAAACTCTTT. This chain joins TRGV3 and TRGJ1 or TRGJ2. The germline CDR1 and CDR2 sequences are VTNTFY and YDVSTARD (reference sequence). The CDR3 contains 13 residues.

This clone was found many times. The translation of this DNA and the TCRdb protein of a much larger clone differ at residue 10, probably owing to a read error; the protein shown here is translated from the DNA. The J gene is TRGJP, the V gene TRGV9. There are 16 residues in the CDR3. Looked up from germline, CDR1 is GITISATS and CDR2 is ISYDGTV (reference sequence). The CDR3 sequence: CALWAQGELCKKIKVF. As DNA, the CDR3 is TGTGCCTTGTGGGCCCAAGGTGAGTTGTGCAAAAAAATCAAGGTATTT.

A word on this clone: The protein TCRdb lists belongs to a much larger clone and differs from this DNA's translation at residue 6, which points to a read error; the protein shown is made from the DNA. The chain joins TRGV4 to TRGJ1 or TRGJ2. The J gene is not listed in TCRdb, so it was assigned here from a DNA match to germline. Germline V gene lookup returns CDR1 EGSTGY and CDR2 YDSYTSSV. There are 12 residues in the CDR3. J gave up 2 bases and V 6 bases, and 4 bases lay outside the gene matches. CDR3: CATWPYYYKKLF. The CDR3, as DNA: TGTGCCACCTGGCCGTATTATTATAAGAAACTCTTT.

Worth noting for this clone: TCRdb records a much larger clone's protein for this DNA, with a difference at residue 5 that likely arises from a read error; the protein given is the translation of the DNA. The chain recombines TRGV4 with TRGJ1 or TRGJ2. CDR3 length equals 11 residues. Looked up from germline, CDR1 is EGSTGY and CDR2 is YDSYTSSV. The CDR3 sequence is CATWYGLKKLF. The CDR3 DNA follows: TGTGCCACCTGGTATGGGCTGAAGAAACTCTTT.

The chain combines TRGV9 with TRGJP. TCRdb records no J gene; here it was assigned by comparing the DNA to germline. This CDR3 region has 18 residues. Germline V gene data show CDR1 as GITISATS and CDR2 as ISYDGTV (reference sequence). V shed 1 base and J 7 bases; nucleotides not matched to a gene: 10. CDR3 in DNA: TGTGCCTTGTGGGAGGTTCACTTTCGGGAGTTGGGCAAAAAAATCAAGGTATTT. Translating it yields CALWEVHFRELGKKIKVF.

The sample holds many counts of this clone. This likely reflects a read error, since a far larger clone is one base away. This sample also contains other DNA sequences that code for the same CDR3. The chain is built from TRGV9 and TRGJP. Germline CDR1 GITISATS, CDR2 ISYDGTV (reference sequence). This CDR3 is 17 amino acids long. The CDR3 bases are TGTGCCTTGTGGGAGGTCCCGCAAGAGTTGGGCAAAAAAATCAAGGTGTTT. It yields the protein CALWEVPQELGKKIKVF.

This clone has more than one count but fewer than ten. TCRdb's listed protein matches a much larger clone and diverges from this DNA's translation at residue 4, likely through a read error; the protein shown comes from the DNA. This chain joins TRGV4 and TRGJ1 or TRGJ2. There are 12 residues in the CDR3. Per germline, CDR1 EGSTGY and CDR2 YDSYTSSV. The CDR3 DNA sequence: TGTGCCACCCGGGATGGCGCATATAAGAAACTCTTT. Protein: CATRDGAYKKLF.

This clone was detected many times. TCRdb's protein for this DNA is that of a much larger clone and differs from the translation at residue 5, likely a read error; the protein shown is the DNA translation. The V gene is TRGV9, the J gene TRGJ1 or TRGJ2. TCRdb lists no J gene, so it was determined here by aligning the DNA to germline. The CDR3 extends over 14 amino acids. The ends lost 5 bases at V and 3 bases at J; junction bases unmatched: 10. Germline CDR1 reads GITISATS; CDR2 reads ISYDGTV (reference sequence). CDR3 protein: CALWGVQCYYKKLF. CDR3 in DNA: TGTGCCTTGTGGGGGGTACAATGTTATTATAAGAAACTCTTT.

This clone appeared many times. This likely traces to a read error, being one base from a far larger clone. The sample holds other DNA sequences that translate to the same CDR3. No J gene was named, though the V gene is TRGV9. The germline gives CDR1 GITISATS, CDR2 ISYDGTV (reference sequence). The CDR3 is 29 amino acids. This CDR3 reads CALWEVQKVGLAVEQHWLSQVSIGRIQHF. CDR3 nucleotide sequence: TGTGCCTTGTGGGAGGTGCAGAAGGTGGGATTGGCAGTGGAGCAACACTGGTTGTCACAGGTAAGTATCGGAAGAATACAACATTTC.

This clone was recorded many times. It differs at one base from a far larger clone, so likely a read error. Other DNA sequences in this sample translate to the same CDR3. V gene TRGV9 combines with J gene TRGJP. Germline loops: CDR1 GITISATS, CDR2 ISYDGTV (reference sequence). The CDR3 has 17 residues. The CDR3: CALWEVPQELGKKIKVF. CDR3 DNA: TGTGCCTTGTGGGAGGTCCCGCAAGAGTTGGGCAAAAAGATCAAGGTATTT.

On this clone: A far more abundant clone sits one base away, making this likely a read error. The sample has other DNA sequences that encode this CDR3 too. This chain links TRGV9 with TRGJP. TCRdb leaves out the J gene; it was filled in here by matching the DNA to germline. The CDR3 is 16 residues long. The V gene's germline CDR1 is GITISATS and CDR2 ISYDGTV (reference sequence). The DNA for the CDR3 is TGTGCCTTGTGGGTGATGGGAGAGTTGGGCAAAAAGATCAAGGTATTT. It specifies CALWVMGELGKKIKVF.

On this clone itself: The protein that TCRdb holds for this DNA derives from a much larger clone and differs from the translated DNA at residue 3, which likely indicates a read error; the protein shown here is translated from the DNA. This chain connects TRGV9 to TRGJ1 or TRGJ2. The J gene was missing in TCRdb and was found by matching the end of the DNA to germline. The CDR3 consists of 11 residues. Germline-derived CDR1 and CDR2 are GITISATS and ISYDGTV (reference sequence). The CDR3 sequence: CAWWEQYKKLF. CDR3 coding DNA: TGTGCCTGGTGGGAGCAATATAAGAAACTCTTT.

The chain is built from TRGV9 and TRGJ1 or TRGJ2. TCRdb offers no J gene call, so here the DNA was matched to germline to obtain one. The V gene end was trimmed by 9 bases and the J gene end by 8 bases; junction bases not matched to a gene: 10. The CDR3 sequence is 11 residues long. Germline CDR1 reads GITISATS; CDR2 reads ISYDGTV (reference sequence). In nucleotides, the CDR3 is TGTGCCTTGCGGGGAGGTGATAAGAAACTCTTT. It is translated as CALRGGDKKLF.

Of note for this clone: Translating this DNA gives a protein that differs at residue 4 from the TCRdb one, which belongs to a much larger clone; a read error is likely, and the protein shown is this translation. The chain joins TRGV9 to TRGJP2. No J gene was available from TCRdb, and it was assigned here by a germline match of the DNA. Germline V gene sequence: CDR1 GITISATS, CDR2 ISYDGTV (reference sequence). The CDR3 spans 13 residues. The CDR3 reads CALREPGIWIKTF. The CDR3, as DNA: TGTGCCTTGCGGGAGCCGGGGATATGGATCAAGACGTTT.

In its sample, this clone was seen many times. Given a far larger clone just one base away, this is likely a sequencing read error. Other DNA sequences in the same sample also yield this CDR3. This chain connects TRGV9 to TRGJP. This CDR3 has 17 residues. The germline V gene has CDR1 GITISATS and CDR2 ISYDGTV (reference sequence). This chain's CDR3 is CALWEVGGELGKKIKVF. The CDR3 coding sequence is TGTGCCCTGTGGGAGGTTGGTGGAGAGTTGGGCAAAAAAATCAAGGTATTT.

A word on this clone: TCRdb pairs this DNA with a much larger clone's protein that differs at residue 13, likely a read error; the protein shown was translated from the DNA. This chain uses TRGV9 with TRGJP. Because TCRdb records no J gene, it was assigned here through a match of the DNA to germline. This CDR3 contains 21 residues. Germline loops: CDR1 GITISATS, CDR2 ISYDGTV (reference sequence). V shed 2 bases, J shed 9 bases, and the junction held 22 bases outside the gene matches. The CDR3 region has the DNA TGTGCCTTGTGGGAGGCGCCCCTGACTAGGAGACAGGGGTTGGGCAAAAAAATCAAGGTATTT. It translates to CALWEAPLTRRQGLGKKIKVF.

This clone was counted at least ten times. The TCRdb protein comes from a much larger clone and disagrees with this DNA's translation at residue 6, likely due to a read error; the protein given here is derived from the DNA. The V call is TRGV3, the J call TRGJ1 or TRGJ2. The CDR3 is made up of 11 amino acids. CDR1 VTNTFY and CDR2 YDVSTARD come from the germline V gene (reference sequence). With 2 bases clipped from V and 9 bases from J, the junction kept 4 bases outside the gene matches. The DNA for the CDR3 is TGTGCCACCTGGGACAACACTAAGAAACTCTTT. Protein product: CATWDNTKKLF.

In this sample, this clone turned up many times. The protein TCRdb lists belongs to a much larger clone and differs from this DNA's translation at residue 2, which points to a read error; the protein shown is made from the DNA. The chain employs TRGV3 and TRGJ1 or TRGJ2. Germline-derived CDR1 and CDR2 are VTNTFY and YDVSTARD (reference sequence). The CDR3 is 13 amino acids. Here the CDR3 reads CTTWDTNYYKKLF. As DNA, the CDR3 is TGTACCACCTGGGACACCAATTATTATAAGAAACTCTTT.

This clone was detected ten times or more. A far larger clone lies a single base away; this is likely a read error. At the DNA level, this CDR3 is encoded by other sequences in the same sample as well. The chain combines TRGV9 with TRGJP. Germline trimming cut 3 bases from V and 4 bases from J; bases unmatched to any gene: 0. Looked up from germline, CDR1 is GITISATS and CDR2 is ISYDGTV (reference sequence). The CDR3 consists of 15 residues. The CDR3 nucleotides are TGTGCCTTGTGGGAGCAAGAGTTGGGCAAAAAAATCAAGGTATTT. It specifies CALWEQELGKKIKVF.

The sample holds a few counts of this clone. The amino acid sequence in TCRdb belongs to a much larger clone and departs from this DNA's translation at residue 9, likely a sequencing read error; the sequence shown is translated from the DNA. V gene TRGV4 combines with J gene TRGJ1 or TRGJ2. Trimming took 0 bases from V and 10 from J; bases not matched to a gene: 9. The CDR3 extends over 13 amino acids. The germline V gene has CDR1 EGSTGY and CDR2 YDSYTSSV. The CDR3 DNA follows: TGTGCCACCTGGGATGGGCATTACTGGAAGAAACTCTTT. Translating it yields CATWDGHYWKKLF.

Only a few counts were recorded for this clone. A read error likely explains why the TCRdb protein, taken from a much larger clone, differs from this DNA's translation at residue 3; the protein shown is translated from the DNA. In DNA form, the CDR3 reads TGTGCCGCCTGGGCCCTGCGGTATAAGAAACTCTTT. Encoded protein: CAAWALRYKKLF. The V gene is TRGV4, the J gene TRGJ1 or TRGJ2. TCRdb gives no J gene; it was assigned here by matching the DNA to germline. The CDR3 extends over 12 amino acids. The germline V gene has CDR1 EGSTGY and CDR2 YDSYTSSV.

This clone came up many times. Translating this DNA gives a protein that differs at residue 13 from the TCRdb one, which belongs to a much larger clone; a read error is likely, and the protein shown is this translation. The V gene is TRGV9, the J gene TRGJP. TCRdb supplies no J gene; here it was assigned by aligning the nucleotide sequence to germline. The CDR3 covers 16 residues. Germline V gene data show CDR1 as GITISATS and CDR2 as ISYDGTV (reference sequence). CDR3: CALWEAEELGKKTKVF. CDR3 coding DNA: TGTGCCTTGTGGGAGGCAGAAGAGTTGGGCAAAAAAACCAAGGTATTT.